This T cell receptor beta chain was observed in a study of regulatory T cells in long-lasting Graves disease (dated by TCRdb to about 2021). With respect to the entire study: Persistent Graves' disease was defined as persistently positive TSH receptor autoantibodies together with antithyroid drug treatment for over 5 years. Peripheral blood TCR sequencing and RNA sequencing compared persistent Graves' disease patients with newly diagnosed Graves' disease patients. The study was registered as a clinical trial and conducted in China. A total of around 35 samples underwent TCR sequencing, from about 13 patients with persistent Graves' disease and about 20 patients with newly diagnosed Graves' disease. On average, persistent Graves' disease patients in the clinical cohort had been on antithyroid drugs for approximately ten years. The investigation overall reported the following: TRBV28, TRBJ1-2 and TRBJ2-5 were preferentially used in persistent disease, while TRBV20-1 and TRBJ2-1 were favored in newly diagnosed disease. Only the TCR beta chain was sequenced and analyzed. Patients with persistent disease shared more public clonotypes (approximately 2,500) than newly diagnosed patients did (approximately 1,000). The authors acknowledged the small sample size as a limitation that may reduce accuracy. The study examined only peripheral blood because the primary lesion, thyroid tissue, could not be accessed. Compared with newly diagnosed patients, patients with persistent Graves' disease had lower TCR Shannon entropy and fewer highly expanded clones, which suggests clonal expansion.

This clonotype was seen a few times. Its recognized antigen is unknown. Per-nucleotide qualities are absent, and no much larger clonotype sits a single base away. The time point label, read with the paper, signifies: persistent/refractory GD, antithyroid drugs over 5 years with positive TRAb. RNA was extracted from PBMCs in TRIzol for both TCR sequencing and RNA sequencing. Graves' disease was diagnosed according to American Thyroid Association guidelines. The patients came from an endocrinology department in Xi'an, China. Each patient gave 8.5 to 9.5 milliliters of peripheral blood, collected in an EDTA anticoagulant tube. Ficoll Paque Plus density gradient separation was used to isolate PBMCs, and no further T cell sorting was performed. An Agilent 2100 Bioanalyzer and agarose gel were used to check RNA quality, while a NanoDrop 2000 measured RNA concentration. The V end loses 2 bases and the J end loses 1 base, and a stretch of 15 bases separates them. There are 16 amino acids in the CDR3, from cysteine to phenylalanine inclusive. Kept here is only the CDR3 DNA, which spans 48 bases and is read in frame from base 1. From a lookup of the germline V gene, CDR1 and CDR2 are MNHNS and SASEGT.

Libraries were constructed by multiplex PCR. The instrument was an Illumina HiSeq 4000. iRepertoire HTBI primers and Arm-PCR amplification of CDR3 regions were used to construct TCR beta libraries. Gel purification was performed on PCR products prior to sequencing. Turning to the authors' computational methods: Gene usage analysis of CDR3 amino acid clonotypes used the roughly 60 TRBV and about 15 TRBJ segments found across samples. COPE and FqMerger were used to merge filtered high-quality paired reads into contigs. BLAST was used to align contigs to IMGT TRBV, TRBD and TRBJ reference genes, and CDR3 was defined according to IMGT. Any clonotype with a frequency above 0.1% was classified as a highly expanded clone. Repertoire diversity was measured by Shannon entropy, and V-J evenness by the Gini coefficient. Public clonotypes were defined as clonotypes shared by more than one individual. TCRdb reanalyzed the raw reads on its own, using fastp at Q25 for trimming and MiXCR for clone calling, and kept in-frame beta chains. Each CDR3 protein gets just one entry, which takes the most common genes and DNA from the rows behind it. Here the V and J calls rest on TCRdb's processing, not on the authors' analysis. This sample holds roughly 470,000 distinct CDR3 sequences; about 20% were observed only once. The ten largest account for approximately 8% of the sample.

The chain links TRBV6-1 with TRBJ2-7; the D gene is perhaps TRBD1 or TRBD2, as each covers 5 bases. This clonotype was sampled from a female donor with Graves disease. The sample consisted of peripheral blood mononuclear cells (PBMCs), taken when the disease was refractory, from a patient treated with antithyroid drugs. At the DNA level, the sequence is TGTGCCAGCAGTGAAAGAGGGGATCCCCCATCCTACGAGCAGTACTTC. Translated, it gives CASSERGDPPSYEQYF.